This TCR beta chain is from a study of T-cell reconstitution after alpha-beta-depleted transplantation in children. Study observations and caveats: Surviving recipient T cells and thymic progenitors produced the high day-60 TCRbeta diversity seen in some patients. The origin of alpha-beta T cells about two months after transplant was reportedly several hundred expanded graft clones.

A remark on this clonotype: Its target is not known.

A TCRbeta library incorporating unique molecular identifiers was prepared. TCRdb analysed the PCR reads with MiXCR anew, one entry per CDR3 protein. Of about 830,000 distinct CDR3 sequences in the sample, approximately 15% were seen once. J lost 0 bases, V lost 6 bases, and 11 bases had no gene match. The germline gives CDR1 SNHLY, CDR2 FYNNEI. The CDR3 sequence is 18 residues long. The receptor was derived from a male patient between 10 and 17 years old who had a stem cell transplant for acute lymphoblastic leukemia, so the T cells may come from the graft donor. The V gene is TRBV2, the J gene TRBJ2-6, with TRBD2 matching over 7 bases. The starting material was PBMCs, mostly from graft donor cells, obtained 360 days after TCRalphabeta/CD19-depleted stem cell transplant. CDR3 DNA: TGTGCCAGCAGAGCGGACTATTCGGGGGGCTCTGGGGCCAACGTCCTGACTTTC. Translating gives CASRADYSGGSGANVLTF.